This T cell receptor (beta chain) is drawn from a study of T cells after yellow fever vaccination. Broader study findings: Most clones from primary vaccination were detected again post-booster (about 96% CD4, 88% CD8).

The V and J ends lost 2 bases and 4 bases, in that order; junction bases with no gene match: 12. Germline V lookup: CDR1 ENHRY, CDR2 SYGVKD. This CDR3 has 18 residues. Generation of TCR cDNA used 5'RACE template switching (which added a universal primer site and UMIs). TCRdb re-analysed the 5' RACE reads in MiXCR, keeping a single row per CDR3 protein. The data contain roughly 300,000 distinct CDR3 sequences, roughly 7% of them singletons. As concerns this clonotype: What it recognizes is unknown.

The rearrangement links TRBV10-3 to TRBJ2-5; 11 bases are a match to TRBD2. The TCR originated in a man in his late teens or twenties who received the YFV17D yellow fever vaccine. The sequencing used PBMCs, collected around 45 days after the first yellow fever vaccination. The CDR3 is CAISETFALAGGIETQYF. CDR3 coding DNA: TGTGCCATCAGTGAGACCTTCGCCCTAGCGGGGGGAATAGAGACCCAGTACTTC.